This TCR beta chain originates from a study of blood T cell repertoires in COVID-19. Overall study: Acute and convalescent COVID-19 specimens originated in the United States, Italy and Spain. The analysed material was cDNA or gDNA that came from T cells, B-cell-depleted T cells, or PBMCs.

How the authors handled the data: Amplification from reference gene primers served as the basis for estimated nucleated cell counts. The table came from immunoSEQ multiplex PCR; TCRdb's copy has only in-frame clones and leaves some out. V and J calls and clone size are as listed in that table; D and trimming were resolved from the DNA. Of approximately 440,000 clones detected, less than 95% appear once; the ten largest clones hold 0.55% to 0.75%. This CDR3 has 13 residues. V lost 3 bases, J lost 4 bases, and 9 bases lay in between. Germline V gene sequence: CDR1 KGHSH, CDR2 LQKENI. Symptom resolution, clearance, or two negative PCRs marked donors in Cohort 3 as recovered.

The gene calls are TRBV18 and TRBJ1-1; D uncertain. Sequencing was carried out using PBMCs or T cells enriched from blood (not recorded which). This sequence was found in a young man who had recovered from COVID-19. The DNA of the CDR3 is TGTGCCAGCTCACCGAACAGTGCCACTGAAGCTTTCTTT. Translated, it gives CASSPNSATEAFF.